The rows below give T cell receptor beta chains drawn from one sample of a study of control samples from healthy donors and cancer patients. Assay used: immunoSEQ multiplex PCR; TCRdb lists only in-frame clones, some missing. Found here are 78,000 or so clones, 84% of them singletons; the top ten hold roughly 16%. The sample taken for sequencing was blood. These receptors were obtained from a man aged 45-65 years in good health. CDR3s include the opening cysteine and the closing phenylalanine or tryptophan.

V gene: TRBV9
CDR3 protein: CASSLRLGQPTSTDTQYF

V gene: TRBV11-3
CDR3 protein: CASSNRWTGGIDTQYF

V gene: TRBV7-9
CDR3 protein: CASSLYGTSGTGELFF

V gene: TRBV6-1
CDR3 protein: CASSDQWFGNDYGYTF

V gene: TRBV24-1
CDR3 protein: CATSDGRLAGTDTQYF

V gene: TRBV11-1
CDR3 protein: CASSRYNEQFF

V gene: TRBV21-1
CDR3 protein: CARNRTGTSEQYF

V gene: TRBV5-1
CDR3 protein: CASSLRGPGANVLTF

V gene: TRBV5-1
CDR3 protein: CASNHGETGELFF

V gene: TRBV5-6
CDR3 protein: CASSFWDYEQYF

V gene: TRBV12-5
CDR3 protein: CASGLGLADSETQYF

V gene: TRBV6-5
CDR3 protein: CASIQRASGNTIYF

V gene: TRBV2
CDR3 protein: CASRGSRTGGRGYTF

V gene: TRBV6-2/TRBV6-3
CDR3 protein: CASSYSRGLLAKNIQYF

V gene: TRBV9
CDR3 protein: CASSVSPAGVGTDTQYF

V gene: TRBV7-9
CDR3 protein: CASSASGQLNTEAFF

V gene: TRBV11-2
CDR3 protein: CASSLGTGSSEQFF

V gene: TRBV4-3
CDR3 protein: CASSQDEGRISNQPQHF

V gene: TRBV6-1
CDR3 protein: CASSEESAETFNSYEQYF

V gene: TRBV11-1
CDR3 protein: CASSPMSGSLILEQFF

V gene: TRBV5-6
CDR3 protein: CASSLFGLDLLGEKLFF

V gene: TRBV9
CDR3 protein: CASSEHPRTGRTNEKLFF

V gene: TRBV7-2
CDR3 protein: CASSLAGGSGANVLTF

V gene: TRBV5-4
CDR3 protein: CASSLIAGRETQYF

V gene: TRBV4-3
CDR3 protein: CASSQMTSGGDEQFF

V gene: TRBV30
CDR3 protein: CAWSRTDEQFF

V gene: TRBV5-1
CDR3 protein: CASSLEPGVHQPQHF

V gene: TRBV11-2
CDR3 protein: CASSFTADNPPTDTQYF

V gene: TRBV4-2
CDR3 protein: CASSPVLGTEQYF

V gene: TRBV4-3
CDR3 protein: CASSQEWSGRAAEQFF

V gene: TRBV19
CDR3 protein: CASSTVGAGELFF

V gene: TRBV5-4
CDR3 protein: CASSGGARSSYNEQFF

V gene: TRBV29-1
CDR3 protein: CSVGTSRETQYF

V gene: TRBV25-1
CDR3 protein: CASSESVLGTDTQYF

V gene: TRBV7-9
CDR3 protein: CASSLTLAGGPEANEQFF

V gene: TRBV6-2/TRBV6-3
CDR3 protein: CASSSGRGMRVNTEAFF

V gene: TRBV12-3/TRBV12-4
CDR3 protein: CASSFSATGELFF

V gene: TRBV7-2
CDR3 protein: CASSLDGTSGSHEFF

V gene: TRBV7-2
CDR3 protein: CASSPPGRDYEQYF

V gene: TRBV7-2
CDR3 protein: CASSLAGGNTGELFF

V gene: TRBV7-9
CDR3 protein: CASSLQGDYSPLHF

V gene: TRBV19
CDR3 protein: CASSHLGPTRVGYTF

V gene: TRBV10-3
CDR3 protein: CAISESTARIGTQYF

V gene: TRBV7-6
CDR3 protein: CASSLGQGDEQYF

V gene: TRBV30
CDR3 protein: CAWSPSGTSETGELFF